A single sample is the source of the 23 T cell receptor beta chains below, sequenced in a study of blood T cell repertoires in COVID-19. TCRdb's copy holds only in-frame clones and misses some; the assay was immunoSEQ multiplex PCR. The sample holds some 110,000 clones, about 70% seen once. Sequencing was done on a sample of peripheral blood. The receptors shown here come from a human donor with acute or convalescent COVID-19. The donor label of this sample is uncertain.

The chain employs TRBV2 and TRBJ2-3; possible D gene TRBD2, 7 bases. The CDR3 length is 21 residues. The germline V gene encodes CDR1 SNHLY and CDR2 FYNNEI. The V and J ends lost 3 bases and 0 bases respectively, with 28 bases between them. The CDR3 sequence: CASSDAPSGFLGGASTDTQYF. The CDR3 bases are TGTGCCAGCAGTGATGCTCCCTCAGGGTTTCTGGGGGGGGCAAGCACAGATACGCAGTATTTT. Full variable domain (missing parts from reference TRBV2 and TRBJ2-3): EPEVTQTPSHQVTQMGQEVILRCVPISNHLYFYWYRQILGQKVEFLVSFYNNEISEKSEIFDDQFSVERPDGSNFTLKIRSTKLEDSAMYFCASSDAPSGFLGGASTDTQYFGPGTRLTVL.

The chain combines TRBV28 with TRBJ2-7, with D possibly matching TRBD2 (6 bases). Deletions cut 3 bases from V and 1 base from J, with 16 bases between. CDR3 length equals 16 residues. Germline CDR1 is MDHEN and CDR2 is SYDVKM. The CDR3 nucleotides are TGTGCCAGCAGTTTGTCTCCCTTGGAGGGGTCCTACGAGCAGTACTTC. Translation gives CASSLSPLEGSYEQYF.

The CDR3 loop reads CASTLSRSSGANVLTF. For the CDR3, the DNA is TGTGCCAGTACCCTCTCTAGGTCATCTGGGGCCAACGTCCTGACTTTC. J is TRBJ2-6 and V is TRBV19; the D is unclear. The CDR3 sequence is 16 residues long. CDR1 and CDR2 from the germline V gene are LNHDA and SQIVND (reference sequence). Trimming stripped 7 bases from V and 1 base from J, with 14 bases between. The whole variable domain, remainder taken from reference TRBV19 and TRBJ2-6, is DGGITQSPKYLFRKEGQNVTLSCEQNLNHDAMYWYRQDPGQGLRLIYYSQIVNDFQKGDIAEGYSVSREKKESFPLTVTSAQKNPTAFYLCASTLSRSSGANVLTFGAGSRLTVL.

This clone is classed as medium-sized (0.01 to 0.1%). The chain is built from TRBV28 and TRBJ2-3; D possibly corresponds to TRBD1 (6 bases). V was shortened by 6 bases and J by 4 bases, with 14 bases between the two germline ends. The CDR3 extends over 14 amino acids. Germline loops: CDR1 MDHEN, CDR2 SYDVKM. The CDR3 spells CASSPDRSSDTQYF. CDR3 DNA: TGTGCCAGCAGCCCCGACAGGTCCTCAGATACGCAGTATTTT.

This clone was observed a single time. The chain uses TRBV4-1 and TRBJ2-3, with D hard to call. CDR3 length equals 17 residues. V lost 4 bases and J 1 base, leaving 18 bases between the germline ends. The germline CDR1 and CDR2 sequences are MGHRA and YSYEKL. This CDR3 reads CASSPRSAGQGTDTQYF. CDR3 nucleotide sequence: TGCGCCAGCAGCCCCCGGTCGGCAGGCCAGGGCACAGATACGCAGTATTTT.

The chain recombines TRBV6-5 with TRBJ1-4; tentative D call: TRBD1 (6 bases). Germline-derived CDR1 and CDR2 are MNHEY and SVGAGI. V was clipped by 5 bases and J by 1 base, with 11 bases between them. This CDR3 spans 15 amino acids. CDR3 sequence reads: CASSRDRKTNEKLFF. CDR3 DNA sequence: TGTGCCAGCAGTCGAGACAGGAAAACTAATGAAAAACTGTTTTTT.

This clone was seen at least ten times. The V and J genes are TRBV3-1 (or the pseudogene TRBV3-2) and TRBJ2-5, with 8 positions matching TRBD2. Germline V lookup: CDR1 LGHDT, CDR2 YNNKEL (reference sequence). V lost 4 bases to trimming and J lost 3 bases; unmatched junction nucleotides: 10. The CDR3 sequence is 16 residues long. This CDR3 reads CASSPFIAGGEETQYF. As DNA, the CDR3 is TGTGCCAGCAGCCCATTTATCGCCGGGGGGGAAGAGACCCAGTACTTC.

CDR3 sequence reads: CASRIRTGGNSPLHF. The DNA of the CDR3 is TGTGCCAGCAGGATACGGACAGGAGGGAATTCACCCCTCCACTTT. The genes are TRBV27 and TRBJ1-6, with TRBD1 identical over 7 bases. The CDR3 covers 15 residues. V shed 6 bases and J 7 bases; nucleotides not matched to a gene: 9. The germline gives CDR1 MNHEY, CDR2 SMNVEV (reference sequence).

The rearrangement uses TRBV29-1 and TRBJ1-2, with a weak D call TRBD1 (5 bases). With 7 bases removed from V and 7 bases from J, the gap between germline ends came to 22 bases. Germline assignment: CDR1 SQVTM and CDR2 ANQGSEA. CDR3 length equals 14 residues. The CDR3 loop reads CSGGGLLGVGGYTF. The CDR3 DNA reads as TGCAGCGGCGGGGGACTGCTGGGCGTAGGTGGCTACACCTTC. The full variable domain, its missing parts supplied by reference TRBV29-1 and TRBJ1-2, is SAVISQKPSRDICQRGTSLTIQCQVDSQVTMMFWYRQQPGQSLTLIATANQGSEATYESGFVIDKFPISRPNLTFSTLTVSNMSPEDSSIYLCSGGGLLGVGGYTFGSGTRLTVV.

The chain joins TRBV27 to TRBJ2-3; 11 bases agree with TRBD2. CDR1 MNHEY and CDR2 SMNVEV come from the germline V gene (reference sequence). V lost 5 bases and J lost 0; bases outside the gene matches: 4. The CDR3 is 16 residues long. CDR3 sequence: CASSPLAGGSTDTQYF. Here the CDR3 DNA reads TGTGCCAGCAGTCCGCTAGCGGGGGGAAGCACAGATACGCAGTATTTT.

This rearrangement joins TRBV10-3 to TRBJ1-5; D might be TRBD1 (5 bases). The CDR3 loop spans 16 amino acids. With 3 bases removed from V and 0 bases from J, the gap between germline ends came to 12 bases. Germline V gives CDR1 ENHRY, CDR2 SYGVKD. CDR3 protein: CAISDGGTFSNQPQHF. DNA of the CDR3: TGTGCCATCAGTGACGGAGGGACCTTTAGCAATCAGCCCCAGCATTTT.

The V call is TRBV28, the J call TRBJ1-6, with D maybe TRBD1 (5 bases). This CDR3 contains 16 residues. V was pared by 7 bases and J by 9 bases, with 22 bases between. Germline values: CDR1 MDHEN, CDR2 SYDVKM. The chain's CDR3 is CASITPAGGAASPLHF. In nucleotides, the CDR3 is TGTGCCAGCATCACCCCGGCCGGCGGGGCCGCTTCACCCCTCCACTTT.

The chain combines TRBV2 with TRBJ2-1; D uncertain. The CDR3 has 10 residues. Germline V gene sequence: CDR1 SNHLY, CDR2 FYNNEI. V lost 8 bases and J 6 bases, leaving 5 bases between the germline ends. CDR3 protein: CASEINEQFF. CDR3 DNA sequence: TGTGCCAGCGAGATCAATGAGCAGTTCTTC. The full variable domain, with the rest looked up from reference TRBV2 and TRBJ2-1, is EPEVTQTPSHQVTQMGQEVILRCVPISNHLYFYWYRQILGQKVEFLVSFYNNEISEKSEIFDDQFSVERPDGSNFTLKIRSTKLEDSAMYFCASEINEQFFGPGTRLTVL.

The rearrangement joins TRBV6-1 to TRBJ1-2; tentative D call: TRBD1 (5 bases). The germline V and J ends were trimmed by 2 bases and 8 bases, with 12 bases remaining between them. The CDR3 has 13 residues. Looked up from germline, CDR1 is MNHNS and CDR2 is SASEGT. This CDR3 is CASSERGVGGYTF. CDR3 bases: TGTGCCAGCAGTGAACGGGGGGTAGGAGGCTACACCTTC.

This clone was observed a handful of times. The chain uses TRBV7-8 and TRBJ1-2; D remains unclear. Trimming left V 5 bases short and J 0 bases short, with 4 bases between. This CDR3 is 12 amino acids long. Germline loops: CDR1 SGHVS, CDR2 FQNEAQ. The DNA of the CDR3 is TGTGCCAGCAGCCTAACTAACTATGGCTACACCTTC. Its protein product is CASSLTNYGYTF. Full variable domain (remainder filled in from reference TRBV7-8 and TRBJ1-2): GAGVSQSPRYKVAKRGQDVALRCDPISGHVSLFWYQQALGQGPEFLTYFQNEAQLDKSGLPSDRFFAERPEGSVSTLKIQRTQQEDSAVYLCASSLTNYGYTFGSGTRLTVV.

This clone was observed a few times. The chain has TRBV11-2 and TRBJ2-3; TRBD2 agrees at 7 bases. V gave up 2 bases and J gave up 2 bases; unmatched junction bases: 7. This CDR3 spans 16 amino acids. The germline V gene has CDR1 SGHAT and CDR2 FQNNGV. This chain's CDR3 is CASSLRSGGYTDTQYF. The CDR3 DNA follows: TGTGCCAGCAGCTTAAGGTCCGGGGGGTACACAGATACGCAGTATTTT.

The chain is built from TRBV2 and TRBJ2-2, with 7 positions matching TRBD1. The CDR3 is 15 residues long. Germline CDR1 is SNHLY and CDR2 is FYNNEI. V trimming: 6 bases; J trimming: 0 bases; junction bases outside the gene matches: 4. The CDR3 protein is CASRGQSTNTGELFF. In nucleotides, the CDR3 is TGTGCCAGCAGGGGACAGTCCACGAACACCGGGGAGCTGTTTTTT. The entire variable domain, with the rest obtained from reference TRBV2 and TRBJ2-2, is as follows: EPEVTQTPSHQVTQMGQEVILRCVPISNHLYFYWYRQILGQKVEFLVSFYNNEISEKSEIFDDQFSVERPDGSNFTLKIRSTKLEDSAMYFCASRGQSTNTGELFFGEGSRLTVL.

The rearrangement links TRBV6-1 to TRBJ2-3, with no clear D. CDR1 is MNHNS and CDR2 is SASEGT in the germline V gene. Trimming removed 2 bases at V and 1 base at J, with 10 bases between. The CDR3 has 15 residues. The CDR3 loop reads CASSEPGSGTDTQYF. CDR3 DNA sequence: TGTGCCAGCAGTGAACCCGGTTCGGGCACAGATACGCAGTATTTT.

The rearrangement joins TRBV3-1 (or the pseudogene TRBV3-2) to TRBJ1-1, with 7 bases fitting TRBD1. Trimming cost V 4 bases and J 1 base; bases outside gene matches: 6. CDR1 is LGHDT and CDR2 is YNNKEL in the germline V gene (reference sequence). This CDR3 has 15 residues. The CDR3 sequence is CASSPRQGPNTEAFF. In DNA form, the CDR3 reads TGTGCCAGCAGCCCTAGACAGGGTCCGAACACTGAAGCTTTCTTT.

The chain has TRBV2 and TRBJ2-5; maybe TRBD2 (6 bases). The germline V gene has CDR1 SNHLY and CDR2 FYNNEI. This CDR3 is built from 11 residues. Trimming shortened V by 7 bases and J by 7 bases, and 10 bases separated the two germline ends. The CDR3 loop reads CASTDGGTQYF. CDR3 nucleotides: TGTGCCAGCACCGACGGGGGGACCCAGTACTTC. Full variable domain (rest looked up from reference TRBV2 and TRBJ2-5): EPEVTQTPSHQVTQMGQEVILRCVPISNHLYFYWYRQILGQKVEFLVSFYNNEISEKSEIFDDQFSVERPDGSNFTLKIRSTKLEDSAMYFCASTDGGTQYFGPGTRLLVL.

The V call is TRBV4-1, the J call TRBJ2-3, with 7 bases lining up with TRBD1. Germline trimming cut 2 bases from V and 0 bases from J; bases unmatched to any gene: 8. The CDR3 has 17 residues. Per the germline V gene, CDR1 is MGHRA and CDR2 is YSYEKL. The CDR3 loop is CASSQRGPGASTDTQYF. CDR3 bases: TGCGCCAGCAGCCAAAGGGGGCCAGGGGCCAGCACAGATACGCAGTATTTT.

This chain joins TRBV29-1 and TRBJ2-2; 7 bases are a match to TRBD1. The germline gives CDR1 SQVTM, CDR2 ANQGSEA. CDR3 length: 13 residues. Unmatched junction bases numbered 9, after V lost 7 bases and J lost 7 bases. CDR3 sequence: CSAGTVYGGELFF. CDR3 sequence (DNA): TGCAGCGCCGGGACAGTTTATGGCGGGGAGCTGTTTTTT.

The chain carries TRBV7-2 and TRBJ2-3; 9 bases match TRBD2. The CDR3 runs 14 residues. J gave up 4 bases and V 5 bases, and 4 bases lay outside the gene matches. Germline V CDR1 and CDR2: SGHTA, FQGNSA. Here the CDR3 reads CASSPGLAADTQYF. As DNA, the CDR3 is TGTGCCAGCAGCCCGGGACTAGCTGCAGATACGCAGTATTTT.